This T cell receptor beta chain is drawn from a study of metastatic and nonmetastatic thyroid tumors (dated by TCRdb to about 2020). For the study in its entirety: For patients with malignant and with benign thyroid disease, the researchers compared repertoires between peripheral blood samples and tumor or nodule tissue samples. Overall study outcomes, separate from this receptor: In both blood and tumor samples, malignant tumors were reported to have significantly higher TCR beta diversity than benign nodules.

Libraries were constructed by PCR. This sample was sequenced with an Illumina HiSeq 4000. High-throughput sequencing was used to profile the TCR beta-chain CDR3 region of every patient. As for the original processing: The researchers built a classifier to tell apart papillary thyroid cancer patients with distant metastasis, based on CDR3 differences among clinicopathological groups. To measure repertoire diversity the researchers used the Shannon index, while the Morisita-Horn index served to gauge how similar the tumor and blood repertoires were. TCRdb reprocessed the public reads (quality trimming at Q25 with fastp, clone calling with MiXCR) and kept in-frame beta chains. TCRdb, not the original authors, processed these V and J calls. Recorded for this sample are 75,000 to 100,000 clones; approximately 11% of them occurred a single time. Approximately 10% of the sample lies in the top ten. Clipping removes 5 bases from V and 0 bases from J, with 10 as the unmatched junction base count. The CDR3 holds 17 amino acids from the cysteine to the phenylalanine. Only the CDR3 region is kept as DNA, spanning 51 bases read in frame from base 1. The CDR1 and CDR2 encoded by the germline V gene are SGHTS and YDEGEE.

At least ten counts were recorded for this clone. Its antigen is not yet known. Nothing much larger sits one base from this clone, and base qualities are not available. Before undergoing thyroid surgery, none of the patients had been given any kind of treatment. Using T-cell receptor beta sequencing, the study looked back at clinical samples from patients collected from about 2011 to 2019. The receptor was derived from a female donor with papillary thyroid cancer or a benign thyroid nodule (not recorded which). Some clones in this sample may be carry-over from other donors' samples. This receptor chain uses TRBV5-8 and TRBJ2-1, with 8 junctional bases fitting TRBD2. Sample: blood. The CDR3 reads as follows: CASRGRIGRGSYNEQFF. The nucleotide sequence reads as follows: TGTGCCAGCAGGGGGAGGATCGGGAGGGGCTCCTACAATGAGCAGTTCTTC.